The 6 T cell receptor beta chains presented below share a single source sample, sequenced in a study of cytomegalovirus exposure and HLA in healthy donors. PCR amplification relied on 60 Vbeta primers (plus 13 Jbeta primers). The table came from immunoSEQ multiplex PCR; TCRdb's copy has only in-frame clones and leaves some out. This sample has 150,000 to 200,000 clones, with about 84% found just once. Material: PBMCs. The receptors come from a woman aged 25-40 years in good health and CMV-seropositive.

As to this clone: Other nucleotide sequences in the sample specify the same CDR3. The rearrangement joins TRBV19 to TRBJ2-7, with a possible D match to TRBD2 (5 bases). This CDR3 is 13 amino acids long. The V end was cut by 6 bases, the J end by 3 bases, with 12 bases between. From germline, CDR1 is LNHDA and CDR2 SQIVND (reference sequence). Here the CDR3 reads CASSRSGDYEQYF. The DNA of the CDR3 is TGTGCCAGTAGCCGGTCCGGGGACTACGAGCAGTACTTC.

This clone has only a few counts. J is TRBJ2-7 and V is TRBV7-6; perhaps TRBD2 as D (5 bases). Germline values: CDR1 SGHVS, CDR2 FNYEAQ. V lost 1 base to trimming and J lost 4 bases, with 11 bases between them. The CDR3 extends over 14 amino acids. The CDR3 nucleotides are TGTGCCAGCAGCTTAGGGGCAGCGGAATACGAGCAGTACTTC. This codes for CASSLGAAEYEQYF.

This clone came up a few times. The chain combines TRBV7-8 with TRBJ2-7; TRBD1 is a possible D gene (6 bases). There are 13 residues in the CDR3. Trimming removed 2 bases at V and 5 bases at J, with 10 bases between. Germline CDR1 is SGHVS and CDR2 is FQNEAQ. CDR3 in amino acids: CASSLLQGNEQYF. DNA of the CDR3: TGTGCCAGCAGCTTATTACAGGGCAACGAGCAGTACTTC. The entire variable domain, with the rest obtained from reference TRBV7-8 and TRBJ2-7, is as follows: GAGVSQSPRYKVAKRGQDVALRCDPISGHVSLFWYQQALGQGPEFLTYFQNEAQLDKSGLPSDRFFAERPEGSVSTLKIQRTQQEDSAVYLCASSLLQGNEQYFGPGTRLTVT.

Of note for this clone: The identical CDR3 is also encoded by other nucleotide sequences in the sample. The rearrangement links TRBV5-1 to TRBJ2-7, with TRBD1 matching over 11 bases. Germline assignment: CDR1 SGHRS and CDR2 YFSETQ. The CDR3 length is 15 residues. The V and J ends lost 0 bases and 2 bases, in that order; junction bases with no gene match: 1. The CDR3 reads CASSLAGQGAYEQYF. The CDR3, as DNA: TGCGCCAGCAGCTTGGCGGGACAGGGGGCCTACGAGCAGTACTTC.

The rearrangement uses TRBV5-1 and TRBJ2-2, with D perhaps matching TRBD1 (6 bases). Germline CDR1 is SGHRS and CDR2 is YFSETQ. V was cut by 3 bases and J by 5 bases, with 17 bases left in between. CDR3 size: 16 residues. Here the CDR3 DNA reads TGCGCCAGCAGCTCCACAGGGTCTGTTGAGACCGGGGAGCTGTTTTTT. This translates into CASSSTGSVETGELFF.

The chain combines TRBV19 with TRBJ1-5; D unclear. Trimming pared 7 bases from V and 9 bases from J, leaving 16 bases between. CDR1 is LNHDA, CDR2 SQIVND, per germline (reference sequence). The CDR3 sequence is 13 residues long. The DNA of the CDR3 is TGTGCCAGTAATCGCGCGCAGGCGGGGCCCCAGCATTTT. Translated: CASNRAQAGPQHF.